The 17 T cell receptor beta chains listed next were all sequenced from one sample in a study of cytomegalovirus exposure and HLA in healthy donors (TCRdb year 2017). The library relied on the immunoSEQ multiplex PCR assay. A mixture of 60 forward primers for TCR Vbeta segments and 13 reverse primers for TCR Jbeta segments was used in the multiplex PCR. Sourced from immuneACCESS, this table was stored by TCRdb with only in-frame sequences that have V and J called. A share of the clones is absent; for the studies checked, an unresolved V gene accounts for under half, and the remainder has no known explanation. This sample is represented by over 200,000 clones; roughly 87% of them were singletons. Around 6% of the sample rests with the top ten. Material for sequencing was PBMCs. Receptors were obtained from a man aged 40-55 years in good health and CMV-seropositive.

This sequence joins TRBV25-1 and TRBJ2-2; 9 nucleotides line up with TRBD2. CDR1 and CDR2 from the germline V gene are MGHDK and SYGVNS. V lost 3 bases to trimming and J lost 1 base; unmatched junction nucleotides: 9. CDR3 length equals 18 residues. CDR3 DNA sequence: TGTGCCAGCAGTGATGCAAGCGGGAGGCCCCTGAACACCGGGGAGCTGTTTTTT. It is translated as CASSDASGRPLNTGELFF.

This chain joins TRBV5-1 and TRBJ2-7, with 9 bases identical to TRBD1. V lost 0 bases, J lost 3 bases, and 10 bases stayed unmatched. This CDR3 comprises 17 residues. The germline V gene encodes CDR1 SGHRS and CDR2 YFSETQ. The CDR3 DNA reads as TGCGCCAGCAGCTTGGGAGGTTTAGGGGGACAGGGCTACGAGCAGTACTTC. It encodes CASSLGGLGGQGYEQYF.

This rearrangement joins TRBV11-2 to TRBJ2-7; D unclear. Trimming cost V 2 bases and J 4 bases, with 12 bases left between them. The CDR3 totals 14 residues. Germline loops: CDR1 SGHAT, CDR2 FQNNGV. Here the CDR3 DNA reads TGTGCCAGCAGCTTATTCAACAGCCGTTACGAGCAGTACGTC. Amino acid sequence: CASSLFNSRYEQYV.

The J gene is TRBJ2-7, the V gene TRBV27; maybe TRBD2 (5 bases). The germline gives CDR1 MNHEY, CDR2 SMNVEV (reference sequence). Trimming took off 5 bases at V and 3 bases at J, with 11 bases between the two ends. This CDR3 spans 13 amino acids. CDR3 in DNA: TGTGCCAGCAGTCCAGCCGGGGACTACGAGCAGTACTTC. Protein product: CASSPAGDYEQYF.

This sequence joins TRBV19 and TRBJ1-1, with TRBD1 as a possible D gene (6 bases). The ends were cut back, 9 bases at V and 3 bases at J, with 14 bases in the middle. Germline-derived CDR1 and CDR2 are LNHDA and SQIVND (reference sequence). The length of the CDR3 is 13 residues. CDR3 sequence reads: CASLDSWDTEAFF. The CDR3 DNA sequence: TGTGCCAGCCTGGACAGCTGGGACACTGAAGCTTTCTTT.

The V call is TRBV14, the J call TRBJ2-1; 7 bases line up with TRBD1. CDR1 is SGHDN, CDR2 FVKESK, per germline. The CDR3 has 15 amino acids. Trimming removed 1 base from V and 14 bases from J; junction bases left unmatched: 14. The CDR3 DNA follows: TGTGCCAGCAGCCAAGTAGGGACACAGGGGCGAAGCGAGTTCTTC. This gives the protein CASSQVGTQGRSEFF.

The CDR3 spells CASSLVGGPYGYTF. For the CDR3, the DNA is TGTGCCAGCAGCTTAGTCGGAGGGCCCTATGGCTACACCTTC. This chain links TRBV11-2 with TRBJ1-2; D is ambiguous. CDR1 is SGHAT, CDR2 FQNNGV, per germline. Trimming left V 1 base short and J 4 bases short, with 10 bases between. The CDR3 extends over 14 amino acids. Filled out from reference TRBV11-2 and TRBJ1-2, the complete variable domain reads EAGVAQSPRYKIIEKRQSVAFWCNPISGHATLYWYQQILGQGPKLLIQFQNNGVVDDSQLPKDRFSAERLKGVDSTLKIQPAKLEDSAVYLCASSLVGGPYGYTFGSGTRLTVV.

Of note for this clone: One junction end disagrees with the germline gene, perhaps due to a read error. The gene calls are TRBV10-1 and TRBJ2-7, with a possible D match to TRBD1 (5 bases). The CDR3 totals 9 residues. Looked up from germline, CDR1 is WNHNN and CDR2 is SYGVQD (reference sequence). This CDR3 reads CASRTVRSF. CDR3 sequence (DNA): TGCGCCAGCAGGACAGTTCGAAGCTTC.

This chain connects TRBV5-1 to TRBJ1-5; 9 bases fit TRBD1. Germline loops: CDR1 SGHRS, CDR2 YFSETQ. Trimming took 0 bases from V and 7 from J; bases not matched to a gene: 2. The CDR3 is made up of 14 amino acids. The chain's CDR3 is CASSLEGQGQPQHF. Here the CDR3 DNA reads TGCGCCAGCAGCTTGGAGGGACAGGGACAGCCCCAGCATTTT.

The chain recombines TRBV25-1 with TRBJ2-2; 11 bases line up with TRBD1. The CDR3 is 15 residues long. J was trimmed by 5 bases and V by 6 bases; bases with no gene match: 5. Germline V lookup: CDR1 MGHDK, CDR2 SYGVNS. This CDR3 reads CASRRGQGGTGELFF. In DNA, the CDR3 is TGTGCCAGCAGGAGGGGACAGGGGGGAACCGGGGAGCTGTTTTTT.

This chain uses TRBV7-3 with TRBJ2-3; D gene uncertain. Between the trimmed V and J ends, which lost 4 bases and 1 base, there was a span of 9 bases. The CDR3 runs 14 residues. Germline assignment: CDR1 SGHTA and CDR2 FQGTGA. The CDR3: CASSSSSGTDTQYF. The CDR3 DNA follows: TGTGCCAGCAGCTCCTCTAGTGGCACAGATACGCAGTATTTT. Together with reference TRBV7-3 and TRBJ2-3, the CDR3 gives the full variable domain: GAGVSQTPSNKVTEKGKYVELRCDPISGHTALYWYRQSLGQGPEFLIYFQGTGAADDSGLPNDRFFAVRPEGSVSTLKIQRTERGDSAVYLCASSSSSGTDTQYFGPGTRLTVL.

The V and J genes are TRBV6-5 and TRBJ2-1, with a possible D match to TRBD1 (6 bases). Trimming left V 8 bases short and J 4 bases short, with 15 bases between. Germline assignment: CDR1 MNHEY and CDR2 SVGAGI. The CDR3 contains 14 residues. CDR3 residues: CASQGLGHYNEQFF. In DNA form, the CDR3 reads TGTGCCAGCCAGGGGCTGGGGCATTACAATGAGCAGTTCTTC.

V gene TRBV29-1 combines with J gene TRBJ2-1; a possible D gene is TRBD1 (6 bases). This CDR3 has 13 amino acids. Trimming pared 7 bases from V and 7 bases from J, leaving 17 bases between. CDR1 is SQVTM, CDR2 ANQGSEA, per germline. The CDR3 is CSAQGLAGNEQFF. CDR3 nucleotide sequence: TGCAGCGCCCAGGGGCTAGCAGGGAATGAGCAGTTCTTC.

The chain carries TRBV5-6 and TRBJ1-4; 8 bases map to TRBD1. The CDR3 length is 14 residues. V dropped 3 bases and J dropped 7; count of bases not matched to a gene: 5. Germline-derived CDR1 and CDR2 are SGHDT and YYEEEE. For the CDR3, the DNA is TGTGCCAGCAGCTCGACAGGGGTGGTTGAAAAACTGTTTTTT. It codes for CASSSTGVVEKLFF.

The J gene is TRBJ2-3, the V gene TRBV4-1; 10 bases agree with TRBD2. The V segment lost 4 bases and the J segment 4 bases; nucleotides outside the gene matches: 8. Germline values: CDR1 MGHRA, CDR2 YSYEKL. The CDR3 runs to 16 residues. The CDR3 DNA reads TGCGCCAGCAGCCGAGGACTAGCGGAGAGACCAGATACGCAGTATTTT. Translation gives CASSRGLAERPDTQYF.

The rearrangement joins TRBV5-1 to TRBJ2-7, with 10 bases fitting TRBD1. CDR3 length equals 16 residues. CDR1 SGHRS and CDR2 YFSETQ come from the germline V gene. The V segment lost 0 bases and the J segment 1 base; nucleotides outside the gene matches: 4. The CDR3 loop is CASSLEPGQGSYEQYF. The CDR3 nucleotides read TGCGCCAGCAGCTTGGAACCGGGACAGGGGTCCTACGAGCAGTACTTC. Combining the CDR3 with reference TRBV5-1 and TRBJ2-7 gives the whole variable domain KAGVTQTPRYLIKTRGQQVTLSCSPISGHRSVSWYQQTPGQGLQFLFEYFSETQRNKGNFPGRFSGRQFSNSRSEMNVSTLELGDSALYLCASSLEPGQGSYEQYFGPGTRLTVT.

V gene TRBV6-1 combines with J gene TRBJ2-7, with D tentatively TRBD2 (6 bases). V was cut by 8 bases and J by 0 bases, with 14 bases left in between. CDR3 length: 14 amino acids. Germline assignment: CDR1 MNHNS and CDR2 SASEGT. Here the CDR3 reads CASGPTGLSYEQYF. The CDR3, as DNA: TGTGCCAGCGGGCCGACGGGACTCTCCTACGAGCAGTACTTC.